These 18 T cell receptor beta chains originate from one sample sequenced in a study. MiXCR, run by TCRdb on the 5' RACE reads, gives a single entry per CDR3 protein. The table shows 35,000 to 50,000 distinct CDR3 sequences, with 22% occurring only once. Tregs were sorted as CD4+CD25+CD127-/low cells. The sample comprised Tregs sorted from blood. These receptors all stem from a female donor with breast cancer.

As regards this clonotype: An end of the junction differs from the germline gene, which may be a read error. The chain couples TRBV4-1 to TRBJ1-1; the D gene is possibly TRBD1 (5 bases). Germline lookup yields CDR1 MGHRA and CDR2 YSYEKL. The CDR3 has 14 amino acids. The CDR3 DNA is TGCGCCAGCAGCCAAGATGCGTTTTCGACGGGGGAAGCCTTT. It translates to CASSQDAFSTGEAF.

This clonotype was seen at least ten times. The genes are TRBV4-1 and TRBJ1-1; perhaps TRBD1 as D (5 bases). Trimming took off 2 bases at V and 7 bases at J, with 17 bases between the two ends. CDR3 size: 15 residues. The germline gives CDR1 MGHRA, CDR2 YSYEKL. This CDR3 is CASSQLLGRGFEAFF. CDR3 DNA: TGCGCCAGCAGCCAACTATTGGGACGGGGGTTTGAAGCTTTCTTT.

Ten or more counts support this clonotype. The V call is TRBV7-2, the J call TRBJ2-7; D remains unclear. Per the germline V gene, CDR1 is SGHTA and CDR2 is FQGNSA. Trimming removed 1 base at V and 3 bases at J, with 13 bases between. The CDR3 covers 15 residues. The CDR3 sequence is CASSLGSSAYYEQYF. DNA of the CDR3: TGTGCCAGCAGCTTAGGATCCAGTGCCTACTACGAGCAGTACTTC.

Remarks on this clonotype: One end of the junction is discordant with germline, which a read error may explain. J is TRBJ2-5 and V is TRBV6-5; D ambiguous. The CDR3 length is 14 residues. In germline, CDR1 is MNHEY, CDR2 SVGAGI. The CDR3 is CASSPDGTQETRYF. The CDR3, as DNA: TGTGCCAGCAGTCCGGACGGCACCCAAGAGACCCGGTACTTC.

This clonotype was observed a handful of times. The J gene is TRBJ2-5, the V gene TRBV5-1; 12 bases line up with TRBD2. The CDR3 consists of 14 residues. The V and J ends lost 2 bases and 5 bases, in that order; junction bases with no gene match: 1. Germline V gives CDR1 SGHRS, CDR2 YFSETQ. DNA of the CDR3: TGCGCCAGCAGCTTCGGGACTAGCGGGGAGACCCAGTACTTC. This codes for CASSFGTSGETQYF. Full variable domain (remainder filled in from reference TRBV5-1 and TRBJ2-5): KAGVTQTPRYLIKTRGQQVTLSCSPISGHRSVSWYQQTPGQGLQFLFEYFSETQRNKGNFPGRFSGRQFSNSRSEMNVSTLELGDSALYLCASSFGTSGETQYFGPGTRLLVL.

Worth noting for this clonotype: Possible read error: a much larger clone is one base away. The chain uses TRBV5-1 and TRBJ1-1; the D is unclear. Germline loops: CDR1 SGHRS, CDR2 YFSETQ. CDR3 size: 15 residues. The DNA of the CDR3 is TGCGCCAGCAGCCCTGGAGCCAGTCAGAACACTGAAGCTTCCTTT. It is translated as CASSPGASQNTEASF.

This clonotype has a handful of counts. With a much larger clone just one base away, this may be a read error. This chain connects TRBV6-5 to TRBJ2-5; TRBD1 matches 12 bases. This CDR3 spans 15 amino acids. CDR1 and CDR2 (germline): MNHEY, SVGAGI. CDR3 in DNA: TGTGTCAGCAGACCCGGGACAGGGGGCGGTGAGACCCAGTACTTC. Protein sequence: CVSRPGTGGGETQYF.

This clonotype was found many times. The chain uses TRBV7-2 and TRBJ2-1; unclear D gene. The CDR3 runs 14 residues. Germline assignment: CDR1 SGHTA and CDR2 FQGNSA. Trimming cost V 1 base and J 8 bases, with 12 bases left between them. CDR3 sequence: CASSLDLGRDEQFF. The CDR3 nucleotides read TGTGCCAGCAGCTTAGACCTGGGCCGCGATGAGCAGTTCTTC. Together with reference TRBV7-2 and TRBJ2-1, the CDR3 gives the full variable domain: GAGVSQSPSNKVTEKGKDVELRCDPISGHTALYWYRQSLGQGLEFLIYFQGNSAPDKSGLPSDRFSAERTGGSVSTLTIQRTQQEDSAVYLCASSLDLGRDEQFFGPGTRLTVL.

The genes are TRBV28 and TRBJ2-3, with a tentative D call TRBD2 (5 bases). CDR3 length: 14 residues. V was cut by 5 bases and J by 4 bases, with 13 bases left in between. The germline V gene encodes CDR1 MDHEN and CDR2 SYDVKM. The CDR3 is CASSPPGKADTQYF. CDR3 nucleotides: TGTGCCAGCAGTCCCCCGGGGAAGGCAGATACGCAGTATTTT.

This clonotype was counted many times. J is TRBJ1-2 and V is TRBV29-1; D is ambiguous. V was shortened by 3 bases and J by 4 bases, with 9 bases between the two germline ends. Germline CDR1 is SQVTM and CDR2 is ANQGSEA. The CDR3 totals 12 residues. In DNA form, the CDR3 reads TGCAGCGTTGATCCTCAGCTCTATGGCTACACCTTC. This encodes CSVDPQLYGYTF.

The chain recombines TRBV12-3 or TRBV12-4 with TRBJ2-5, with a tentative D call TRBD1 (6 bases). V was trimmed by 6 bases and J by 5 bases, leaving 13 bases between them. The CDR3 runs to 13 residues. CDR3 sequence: CASRAGVRETQYF. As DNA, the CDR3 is TGTGCCAGCAGGGCAGGGGTTCGGGAGACCCAGTACTTC.

CDR3 region: CASSGSGRVRDTQYF. DNA for the CDR3: TGTGCCAGCAGCGGAAGCGGGAGGGTAAGAGATACGCAGTATTTT. The chain is built from TRBV9 and TRBJ2-3; 10 bases match TRBD2. Germline-derived CDR1 and CDR2 are SGDLS and YYNGEE. CDR3 length: 15 amino acids. J gave up 5 bases and V 3 bases, and 6 bases lay outside the gene matches.

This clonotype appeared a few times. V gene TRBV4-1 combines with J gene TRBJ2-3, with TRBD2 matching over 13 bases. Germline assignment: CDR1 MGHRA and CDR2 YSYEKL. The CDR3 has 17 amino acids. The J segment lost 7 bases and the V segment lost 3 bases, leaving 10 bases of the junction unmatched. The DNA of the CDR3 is TGCGCCAGCAGCCAGATACTAGCGGGAGGGCGGGGGAATACGCAGTATTTT. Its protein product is CASSQILAGGRGNTQYF.

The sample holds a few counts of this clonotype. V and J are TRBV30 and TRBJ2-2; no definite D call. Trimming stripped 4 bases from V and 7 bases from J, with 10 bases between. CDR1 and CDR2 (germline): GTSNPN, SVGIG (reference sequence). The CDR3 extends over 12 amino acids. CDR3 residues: CAWTVPSGELFF. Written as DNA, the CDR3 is TGTGCCTGGACCGTTCCTAGCGGGGAGCTGTTTTTT.

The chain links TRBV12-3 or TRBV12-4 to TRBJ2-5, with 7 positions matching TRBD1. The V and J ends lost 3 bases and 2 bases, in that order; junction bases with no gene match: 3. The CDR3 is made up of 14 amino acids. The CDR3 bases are TGTGCCAGCAGTTTGGGACAGACACAAGAGACCCAGTACTTC. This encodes CASSLGQTQETQYF.

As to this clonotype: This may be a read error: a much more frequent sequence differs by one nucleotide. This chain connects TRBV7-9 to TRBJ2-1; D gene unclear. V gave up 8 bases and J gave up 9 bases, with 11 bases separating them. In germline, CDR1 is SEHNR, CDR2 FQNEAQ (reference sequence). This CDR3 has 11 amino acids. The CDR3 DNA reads TGTGCCAGCCGCTGGGCCCGTGAGCAGTTCTTC. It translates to CASRWAREQFF.

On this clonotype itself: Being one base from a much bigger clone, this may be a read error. The CDR3 DNA reads as TGTGCCAGCAGCTCTGCTCCTTCCTACAAGCAGTACTTC. As protein: CASSSAPSYKQYF. V and J are TRBV5-6 and TRBJ2-7; no reliable D call. CDR1 and CDR2 (germline): SGHDT, YYEEEE. CDR3 length: 13 amino acids.

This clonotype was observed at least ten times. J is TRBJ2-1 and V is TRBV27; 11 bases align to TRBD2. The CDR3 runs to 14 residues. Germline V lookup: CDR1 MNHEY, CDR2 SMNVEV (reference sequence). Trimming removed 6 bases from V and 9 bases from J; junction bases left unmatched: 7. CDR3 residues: CASRGSGRAGEQFF. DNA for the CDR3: TGTGCCAGCAGGGGTAGCGGGAGGGCAGGTGAGCAGTTCTTC.